Following are 23 T cell receptor beta chains from one sample sequenced in a study of cytomegalovirus exposure and HLA in healthy donors. It was with 60 Vbeta and 13 Jbeta primers that the PCR ran. Clones were sequenced by immunoSEQ multiplex PCR, and TCRdb holds only the in-frame ones, with some missing. Its table lists about 100,000 clones. The sample was PBMCs. The receptors were gathered from a man aged 50-59 years in good health and CMV-seronegative.

The V gene is TRBV7-2, the J gene TRBJ1-2; possibly TRBD1 for D (5 bases). V was trimmed by 5 bases and J by 6 bases, leaving 13 bases between them. Germline V gene data show CDR1 as SGHTA and CDR2 as FQGNSA. The CDR3 runs to 13 residues. The DNA for the CDR3 is TGTGCCAGCAGCCCCCAGGGAATCCATGGCTACACCTTC. Protein product: CASSPQGIHGYTF.

The V gene is TRBV30, the J gene TRBJ1-1; maybe TRBD1 (5 bases). CDR1 GTSNPN and CDR2 SVGIG come from the germline V gene (reference sequence). V lost 0 bases to trimming and J lost 11 bases, with 13 bases between them. The CDR3 runs to 12 residues. The CDR3 DNA reads as TGTGCCTGGAGTGTAGGGGCCAGCGAGGCTTTCTTT. This encodes CAWSVGASEAFF. The full variable domain, rest sourced from reference TRBV30 and TRBJ1-1, is SQTIHQWPATLVQPVGSPLSLECTVEGTSNPNLYWYRQAAGRGLQLLFYSVGIGQISSEVPQNLSASRPQDRQFILSSKKLLLSDSGFYLCAWSVGASEAFFGQGTRLTVV.

The V and J genes are TRBV14 and TRBJ2-7, with 8 bases that match TRBD1. The V gene end was trimmed by 1 base and the J gene end by 0 bases; junction bases not matched to a gene: 5. Germline assignment: CDR1 SGHDN and CDR2 FVKESK. The CDR3 covers 16 residues. The CDR3 DNA sequence: TGTGCCAGCAGCCAAGGGGGGACAGGTTACTCCTACGAGCAGTACTTC. It yields the protein CASSQGGTGYSYEQYF.

The chain uses TRBV5-1 and TRBJ1-2; 11 positions agree with TRBD1. From germline, CDR1 is SGHRS and CDR2 YFSETQ. The CDR3 spans 16 residues. V was pared by 4 bases and J by 4 bases, with 9 bases of the junction left unmatched. The CDR3 bases are TGCGCCAGCAGCCTAGACGGACAGGGGGCTAGCTATGGCTACACCTTC. Translating it yields CASSLDGQGASYGYTF.

The chain uses TRBV6-1 and TRBJ2-7; tentative D call: TRBD2 (7 bases). The CDR3 extends over 15 amino acids. V lost 8 bases to trimming and J lost 7 bases, with 24 bases between them. CDR1 and CDR2 from the germline V gene are MNHNS and SASEGT. CDR3 in DNA: TGTGCCAGCCGCGAGAGGGGGGGAGCGTCCGGGGAGCAGTACTTC. Amino acids: CASRERGGASGEQYF.

In the case of this clone: The same CDR3 arises from other DNA sequences in this sample as well. CDR3 in amino acids: CASSLVQGPGELFF. CDR3 nucleotide sequence: TGTGCCAGCAGCTTAGTCCAGGGGCCCGGGGAGCTGTTTTTT. V gene TRBV7-2 combines with J gene TRBJ2-2; possible D gene TRBD1, 6 bases. The CDR3 has 14 residues. The V end lost 1 base, the J end lost 6 bases, and 9 bases lay between the germline ends. The germline V gene has CDR1 SGHTA and CDR2 FQGNSA.

This chain links TRBV12-5 with TRBJ2-7, with D uncertain. This CDR3 is built from 11 residues. Germline V lookup: CDR1 LGHNT, CDR2 FRNRAP. Trimming took off 3 bases at V and 3 bases at J, with 3 bases between the two ends. CDR3: CASGLHYEQYF. Written as DNA, the CDR3 is TGTGCTAGTGGTTTACACTACGAGCAGTACTTC.

The rearrangement links TRBV4-1 to TRBJ2-5; TRBD2 is a possible D gene (6 bases). Trimming stripped 4 bases from V and 6 bases from J, with 21 bases between. CDR3 length: 16 residues. Germline V gene lookup returns CDR1 MGHRA and CDR2 YSYEKL. The CDR3 sequence is CASSPTPGRRGKTQYF. CDR3 nucleotides: TGCGCCAGCAGCCCTACTCCCGGACGGCGGGGAAAGACCCAGTACTTC.

Notes on this clone: Compared with germline, one end of the junction differs, possibly owing to a read error. The rearrangement links TRBV10-3 to TRBJ2-3; 12 nucleotides match TRBD2. In germline, CDR1 is ENHRY, CDR2 SYGVKD. The CDR3 is 16 amino acids. The CDR3 DNA is TGTGCCATCAGTGAGTCTGGACTAGCGGGGACAGGTACGCAGTATTTT. As protein: CAISESGLAGTGTQYF.

The V call is TRBV5-1, the J call TRBJ1-3; perhaps TRBD1 as D (5 bases). The ends were cut back, 2 bases at V and 3 bases at J, with 12 bases in the middle. The germline V gene encodes CDR1 SGHRS and CDR2 YFSETQ. The CDR3 sequence is 15 residues long. CDR3 protein: CASSFQGQGGNTIYF. In DNA form, the CDR3 reads TGCGCCAGCAGCTTTCAGGGCCAGGGTGGAAACACCATATATTTT. The entire variable domain, with the rest obtained from reference TRBV5-1 and TRBJ1-3, is as follows: KAGVTQTPRYLIKTRGQQVTLSCSPISGHRSVSWYQQTPGQGLQFLFEYFSETQRNKGNFPGRFSGRQFSNSRSEMNVSTLELGDSALYLCASSFQGQGGNTIYFGEGSWLTVV.

This rearrangement joins TRBV5-6 to TRBJ2-7; TRBD2 matches at 8 bases. Germline V CDR1 and CDR2: SGHDT, YYEEEE. The CDR3 extends over 14 amino acids. J was trimmed by 1 base and V by 0 bases; bases with no gene match: 0. This CDR3 reads CASSLGLASYEQYF. The CDR3 nucleotides are TGTGCCAGCAGCTTGGGACTAGCGTCCTACGAGCAGTACTTC.

Here the CDR3 reads CASSVSGRSNEQYF. CDR3 DNA sequence: TGTGCCAGTAGTGTCAGCGGGAGATCCAACGAGCAGTACTTC. The V and J genes are TRBV19 and TRBJ2-7, with TRBD2 identical over 8 bases. Per the germline V gene, CDR1 is LNHDA and CDR2 is SQIVND (reference sequence). CDR3 length equals 14 residues. J was trimmed by 5 bases and V by 5 bases; bases with no gene match: 8.

The chain uses TRBV7-3 and TRBJ2-3; D might be TRBD1 (6 bases). The V gene lost 4 bases and the J gene lost 5 bases, with 10 bases spanning the gap. This CDR3 spans 13 amino acids. In germline, CDR1 is SGHTA, CDR2 FQGTGA. The CDR3 DNA reads TGTGCCAGCAGCTCGTACAGGGAAGATACGCAGTATTTT. Protein: CASSSYREDTQYF.

The chain uses TRBV29-1 and TRBJ2-7; 7 bases line up with TRBD1. V lost 6 bases and J lost 0; bases outside the gene matches: 8. Looked up from germline, CDR1 is SQVTM and CDR2 is ANQGSEA. CDR3 length equals 14 residues. The CDR3 sequence is CSVRDRLSSYEQYF. For the CDR3, the DNA is TGCAGCGTAAGGGACAGACTGAGCTCCTACGAGCAGTACTTC.

The CDR3 sequence is CASSVQGNTIYF. The DNA for the CDR3 is TGTGCCAGCAGCGTGCAGGGAAACACCATATATTTT. V usage is TRBV9 and J usage is TRBJ1-3; D is undetermined. CDR3 length: 12 residues. V lost 2 bases, J lost 4 bases, and 4 bases lay in between. In germline, CDR1 is SGDLS, CDR2 YYNGEE.

The chain recombines TRBV7-9 with TRBJ1-4, with 7 positions matching TRBD1. Germline-derived CDR1 and CDR2 are SEHNR and FQNEAQ (reference sequence). The CDR3 runs 14 residues. With 5 bases clipped from V and 4 bases from J, the junction kept 4 bases outside the gene matches. Written as DNA, the CDR3 is TGTGCCAGCAGCACGACAGGGAGTAATGAAAAACTGTTTTTT. As protein: CASSTTGSNEKLFF.

The chain uses TRBV4-3 and TRBJ2-1, with a possible D match to TRBD2 (5 bases). Trimming left V 1 base short and J 8 bases short, with 15 bases between. Germline V lookup: CDR1 LGHNA, CDR2 YSLEER. CDR3 length: 15 residues. CDR3 coding DNA: TGCGCCAGCAGCCAAGTTCTAGGCGGAGGCGATGAGCAGTTCTTC. Translation gives CASSQVLGGGDEQFF.

The V gene is TRBV13, the J gene TRBJ1-6; TRBD1 aligns across 7 bases. The ends lost 4 bases at V and 7 bases at J; junction bases unmatched: 7. Germline lookup yields CDR1 PRHDT and CDR2 FYEKMQ (reference sequence). The CDR3 is made up of 15 amino acids. CDR3 loop: CASSSPGQLNSPLHF. In DNA form, the CDR3 reads TGTGCCAGCAGCTCCCCGGGACAGCTCAATTCACCCCTCCACTTT.

The rearrangement links TRBV13 to TRBJ2-7; TRBD2 agrees at 11 bases. Germline-derived CDR1 and CDR2 are PRHDT and FYEKMQ (reference sequence). The CDR3 is 16 amino acids. The V gene end was trimmed by 5 bases and the J gene end by 1 base; junction bases not matched to a gene: 7. As DNA, the CDR3 is TGTGCCAGCAGCCTTAGGACTAGCGGGCGATCCTACGAGCAGTACTTC. It encodes CASSLRTSGRSYEQYF.

The chain uses TRBV4-3 and TRBJ2-3, with 7 bases matching TRBD1. Per germline, CDR1 LGHNA and CDR2 YSLEER. V gave up 0 bases and J gave up 0 bases; unmatched junction bases: 6. The CDR3 totals 17 residues. CDR3 protein: CASSQDRPGGSTDTQYF. CDR3 DNA sequence: TGCGCCAGCAGCCAAGATAGGCCAGGGGGTAGCACAGATACGCAGTATTTT.

The chain couples TRBV7-2 to TRBJ1-5, with unresolved D. Trimming cost V 5 bases and J 7 bases, with 12 bases left between them. Germline CDR1 SGHTA, CDR2 FQGNSA. CDR3 length: 13 amino acids. The CDR3, as DNA: TGTGCCAGCAGCCTCGACGGAGGGCAGCCCCAGCATTTT. It codes for CASSLDGGQPQHF.

This chain connects TRBV7-2 to TRBJ2-7; 7 bases map to TRBD1. J was trimmed by 5 bases and V by 2 bases; bases with no gene match: 9. The CDR3 is made up of 15 amino acids. Germline CDR1 SGHTA, CDR2 FQGNSA. The CDR3, as DNA: TGTGCCAGCAGCTTACCTGGGACAGCCGGCCACGAGCAGTACTTC. It codes for CASSLPGTAGHEQYF.

The genes are TRBV5-4 and TRBJ1-6, with unresolved D. Trimming cost V 2 bases and J 0 bases, with 9 bases left between them. The CDR3 spans 16 residues. The germline gives CDR1 SGHNT, CDR2 YYREEE (reference sequence). The CDR3 protein is CASSFDGASYNSPLHF. In DNA, the CDR3 is TGTGCCAGCAGCTTCGACGGAGCCTCCTATAATTCACCCCTCCACTTT.